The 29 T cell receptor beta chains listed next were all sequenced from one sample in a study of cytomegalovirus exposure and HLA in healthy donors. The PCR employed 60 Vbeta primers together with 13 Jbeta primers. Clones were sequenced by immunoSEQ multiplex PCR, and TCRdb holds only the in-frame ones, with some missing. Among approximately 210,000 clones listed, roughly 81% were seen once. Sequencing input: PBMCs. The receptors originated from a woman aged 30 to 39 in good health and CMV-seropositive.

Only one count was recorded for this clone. The CDR3: CASSYGTGDNTEAFF. In DNA, the CDR3 is TGTGCCAGCAGTTATGGGACAGGAGACAACACTGAAGCTTTCTTT. The V gene is TRBV6-5, the J gene TRBJ1-1, with 8 bases lining up with TRBD1. The V gene's germline CDR1 is MNHEY and CDR2 SVGAGI. This CDR3 is built from 15 residues. The ends lost 3 bases at V and 2 bases at J; junction bases unmatched: 5.

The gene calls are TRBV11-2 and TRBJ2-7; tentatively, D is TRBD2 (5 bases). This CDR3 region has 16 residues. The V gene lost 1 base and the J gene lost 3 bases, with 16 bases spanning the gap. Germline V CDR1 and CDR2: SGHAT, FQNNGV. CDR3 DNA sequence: TGTGCCAGCAGCTTAGGGGCTCAACAACGGGGCTACGAGCAGTACTTC. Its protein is CASSLGAQQRGYEQYF.

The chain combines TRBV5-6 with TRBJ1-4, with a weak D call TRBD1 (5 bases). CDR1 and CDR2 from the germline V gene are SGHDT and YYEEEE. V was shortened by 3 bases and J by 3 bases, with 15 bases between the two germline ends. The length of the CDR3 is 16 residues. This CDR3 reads CASSSTGVSANEKLFF. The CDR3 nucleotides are TGTGCCAGCAGCTCTACAGGAGTGTCGGCTAATGAAAAACTGTTTTTT. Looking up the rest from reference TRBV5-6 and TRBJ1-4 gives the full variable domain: DAGVTQSPTHLIKTRGQQVTLRCSPKSGHDTVSWYQQALGQGPQFIFQYYEEEERQRGNFPDRFSGHQFPNYSSELNVNALLLGDSALYLCASSSTGVSANEKLFFGSGTQLSVL.

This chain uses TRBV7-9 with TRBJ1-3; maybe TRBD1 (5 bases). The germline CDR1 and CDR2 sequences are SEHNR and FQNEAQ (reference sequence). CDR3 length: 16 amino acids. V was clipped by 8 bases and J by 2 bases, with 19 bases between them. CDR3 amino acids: CASRQSGGSTGNTIYF. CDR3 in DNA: TGTGCCAGCCGACAATCCGGGGGAAGTACTGGAAACACCATATATTTT.

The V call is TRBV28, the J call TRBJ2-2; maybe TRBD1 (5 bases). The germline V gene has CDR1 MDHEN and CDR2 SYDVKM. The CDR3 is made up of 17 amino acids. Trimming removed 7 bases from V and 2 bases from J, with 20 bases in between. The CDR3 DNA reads TGTGCCAGCATCTTGGACATTCGATTACTTAACACCGGGGAGCTGTTTTTT. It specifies CASILDIRLLNTGELFF. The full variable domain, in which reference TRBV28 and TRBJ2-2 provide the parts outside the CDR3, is DVKVTQSSRYLVKRTGEKVFLECVQDMDHENMFWYRQDPGLGLRLIYFSYDVKMKEKGDIPEGYSVSREKKERFSLILESASTNQTSMYLCASILDIRLLNTGELFFGEGSRLTVL.

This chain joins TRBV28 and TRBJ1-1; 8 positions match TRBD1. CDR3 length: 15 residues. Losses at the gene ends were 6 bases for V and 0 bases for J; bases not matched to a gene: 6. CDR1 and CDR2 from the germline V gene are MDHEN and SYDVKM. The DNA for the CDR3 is TGTGCCAGCAGGGTACAGGGGGGTGTGAACACTGAAGCTTTCTTT. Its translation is CASRVQGGVNTEAFF.

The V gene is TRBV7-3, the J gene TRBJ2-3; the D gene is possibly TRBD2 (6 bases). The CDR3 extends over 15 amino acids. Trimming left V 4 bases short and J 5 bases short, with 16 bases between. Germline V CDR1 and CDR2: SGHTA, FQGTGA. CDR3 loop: CASSSQSNGGDTQYF. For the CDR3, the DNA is TGTGCCAGCAGCTCACAGTCCAACGGGGGAGATACGCAGTATTTT.

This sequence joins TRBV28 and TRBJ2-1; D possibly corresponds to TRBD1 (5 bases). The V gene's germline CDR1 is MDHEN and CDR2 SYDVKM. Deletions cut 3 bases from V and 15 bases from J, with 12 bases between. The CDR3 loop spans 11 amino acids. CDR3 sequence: CASSLGHLSFF. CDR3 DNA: TGTGCCAGCAGTTTGGGGCACTTGTCGTTCTTC.

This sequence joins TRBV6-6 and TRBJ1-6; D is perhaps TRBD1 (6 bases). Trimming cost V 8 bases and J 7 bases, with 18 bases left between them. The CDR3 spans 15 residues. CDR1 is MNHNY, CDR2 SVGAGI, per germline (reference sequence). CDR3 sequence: CASHYRAQGNSPLHF. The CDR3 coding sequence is TGTGCCAGCCACTACAGGGCTCAGGGAAATTCACCCCTCCACTTT.

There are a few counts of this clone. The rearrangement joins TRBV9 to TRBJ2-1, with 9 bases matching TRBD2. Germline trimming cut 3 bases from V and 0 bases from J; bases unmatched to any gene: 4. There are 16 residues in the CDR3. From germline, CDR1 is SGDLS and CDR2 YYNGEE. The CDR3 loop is CASSARSGSSYNEQFF. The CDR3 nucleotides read TGTGCCAGCAGCGCTCGTAGCGGGAGCTCCTACAATGAGCAGTTCTTC.

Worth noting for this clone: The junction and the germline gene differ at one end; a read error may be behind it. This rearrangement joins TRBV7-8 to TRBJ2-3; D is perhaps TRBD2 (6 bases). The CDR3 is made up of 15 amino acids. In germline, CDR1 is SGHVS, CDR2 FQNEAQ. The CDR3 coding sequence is TGTGCCGGCAGCTTCTGGGACTCCGTTACAGATACGCAGTATTTT. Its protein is CAGSFWDSVTDTQYF.

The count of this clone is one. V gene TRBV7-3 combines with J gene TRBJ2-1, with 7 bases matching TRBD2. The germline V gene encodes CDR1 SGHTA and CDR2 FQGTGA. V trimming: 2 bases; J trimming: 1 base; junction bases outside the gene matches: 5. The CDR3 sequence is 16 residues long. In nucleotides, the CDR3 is TGTGCCAGCAGCTTATCTGGCGGGAGTTCCTACAATGAGCAGTTCTTC. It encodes CASSLSGGSSYNEQFF.

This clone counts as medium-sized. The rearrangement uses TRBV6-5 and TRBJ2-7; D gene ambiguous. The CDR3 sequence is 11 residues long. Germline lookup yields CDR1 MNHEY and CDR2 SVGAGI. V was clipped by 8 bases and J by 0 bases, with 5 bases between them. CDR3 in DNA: TGTGCCAGCTCAGACTCCTACGAGCAGTACTTC. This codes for CASSDSYEQYF.

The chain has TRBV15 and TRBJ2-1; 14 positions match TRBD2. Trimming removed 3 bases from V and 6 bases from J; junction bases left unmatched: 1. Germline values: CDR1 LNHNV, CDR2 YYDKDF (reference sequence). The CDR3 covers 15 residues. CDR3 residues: CATSRGTSGGNEQFF. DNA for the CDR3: TGTGCCACCAGCAGGGGGACTAGCGGGGGCAATGAGCAGTTCTTC.

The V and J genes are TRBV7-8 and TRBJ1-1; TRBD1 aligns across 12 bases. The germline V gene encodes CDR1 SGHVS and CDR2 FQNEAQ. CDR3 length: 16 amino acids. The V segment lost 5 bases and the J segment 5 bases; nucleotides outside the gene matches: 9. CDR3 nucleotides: TGTGCCAGCAGCGACCGGGACAGGGGGCGCGGAACTGAAGCTTTCTTT. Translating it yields CASSDRDRGRGTEAFF. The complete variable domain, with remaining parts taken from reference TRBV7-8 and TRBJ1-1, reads GAGVSQSPRYKVAKRGQDVALRCDPISGHVSLFWYQQALGQGPEFLTYFQNEAQLDKSGLPSDRFFAERPEGSVSTLKIQRTQQEDSAVYLCASSDRDRGRGTEAFFGQGTRLTVV.

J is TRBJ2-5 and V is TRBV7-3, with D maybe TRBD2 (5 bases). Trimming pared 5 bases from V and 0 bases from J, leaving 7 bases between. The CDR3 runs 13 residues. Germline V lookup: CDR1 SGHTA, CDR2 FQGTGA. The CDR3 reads CASSPGNQETQYF. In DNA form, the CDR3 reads TGTGCCAGCAGCCCCGGGAACCAAGAGACCCAGTACTTC. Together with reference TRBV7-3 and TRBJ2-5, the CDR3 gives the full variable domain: GAGVSQTPSNKVTEKGKYVELRCDPISGHTALYWYRQSLGQGPEFLIYFQGTGAADDSGLPNDRFFAVRPEGSVSTLKIQRTERGDSAVYLCASSPGNQETQYFGPGTRLLVL.

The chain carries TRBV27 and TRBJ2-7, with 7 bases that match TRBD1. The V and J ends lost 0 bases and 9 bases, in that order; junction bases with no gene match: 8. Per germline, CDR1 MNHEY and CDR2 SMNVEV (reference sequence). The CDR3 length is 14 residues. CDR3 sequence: CASSLSQGPTAQYF. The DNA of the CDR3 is TGTGCCAGCAGTTTATCACAGGGGCCGACAGCGCAGTACTTC.

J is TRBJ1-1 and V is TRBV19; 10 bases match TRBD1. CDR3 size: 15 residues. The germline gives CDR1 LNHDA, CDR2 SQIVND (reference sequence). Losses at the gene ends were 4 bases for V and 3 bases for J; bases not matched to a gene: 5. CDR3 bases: TGTGCCAGTAGTAAGGGACAGGGGCGATACACTGAAGCTTTCTTT. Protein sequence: CASSKGQGRYTEAFF.

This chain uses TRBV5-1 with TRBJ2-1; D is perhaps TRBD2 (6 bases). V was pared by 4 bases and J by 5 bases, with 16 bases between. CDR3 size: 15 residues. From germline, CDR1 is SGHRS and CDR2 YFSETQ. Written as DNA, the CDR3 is TGCGCCAGCAGCCTTGCGGACTACTTGAACAATGAGCAGTTCTTC. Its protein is CASSLADYLNNEQFF. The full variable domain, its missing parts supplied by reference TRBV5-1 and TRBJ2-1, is KAGVTQTPRYLIKTRGQQVTLSCSPISGHRSVSWYQQTPGQGLQFLFEYFSETQRNKGNFPGRFSGRQFSNSRSEMNVSTLELGDSALYLCASSLADYLNNEQFFGPGTRLTVL.

CDR3 in DNA: TGTGCCAGCAGCATTGAAGGGGTACCATATGGCTACACCTTC. Amino acids: CASSIEGVPYGYTF. The gene calls are TRBV9 and TRBJ1-2; perhaps TRBD1 as D (5 bases). The CDR3 is 14 residues long. Germline loops: CDR1 SGDLS, CDR2 YYNGEE. V was cut by 4 bases and J by 5 bases, with 15 bases left in between.

The chain's CDR3 is CASSSPGTENYGYTF. CDR3 DNA: TGTGCCAGCAGTTCCCCCGGGACAGAAAACTATGGCTACACCTTC. The chain employs TRBV28 and TRBJ1-2; 7 bases map to TRBD1. The germline CDR1 and CDR2 sequences are MDHEN and SYDVKM. The CDR3 runs to 15 residues. Trimming cost V 4 bases and J 2 bases; bases outside gene matches: 7.

CDR3 sequence: CASRSGTIIGEQFF. For the CDR3, the DNA is TGTGCCAGCAGAAGTGGGACTATTATAGGGGAGCAGTTCTTC. The chain recombines TRBV2 with TRBJ2-1; 7 nucleotides agree with TRBD2. Germline trimming cut 6 bases from V and 10 bases from J; bases unmatched to any gene: 12. CDR1 is SNHLY and CDR2 is FYNNEI in the germline V gene. This CDR3 is built from 14 residues.

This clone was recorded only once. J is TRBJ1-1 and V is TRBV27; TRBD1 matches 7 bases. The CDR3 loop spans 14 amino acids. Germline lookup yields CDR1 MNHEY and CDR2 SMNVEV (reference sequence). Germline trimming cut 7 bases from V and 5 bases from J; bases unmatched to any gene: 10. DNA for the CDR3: TGTGCCAGCAAGGACCGACAGGGAAGGACTGAAGCTTTCTTT. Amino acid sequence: CASKDRQGRTEAFF.

The CDR3 reads CASSLGGGKETQYF. Written as DNA, the CDR3 is TGTGCCAGCAGCTTGGGGGGAGGGAAGGAGACCCAGTACTTC. The rearrangement uses TRBV5-4 and TRBJ2-5, with TRBD2 matching over 7 bases. CDR1 is SGHNT, CDR2 YYREEE, per germline (reference sequence). V shed 0 bases, J shed 5 bases, and the junction held 4 bases outside the gene matches. The CDR3 has 14 amino acids.

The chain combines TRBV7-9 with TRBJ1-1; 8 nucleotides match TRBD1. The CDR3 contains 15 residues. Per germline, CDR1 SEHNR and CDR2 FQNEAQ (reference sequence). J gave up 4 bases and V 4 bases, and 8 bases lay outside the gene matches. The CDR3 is CASSSQQGASTEAFF. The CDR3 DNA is TGTGCCAGCAGCTCGCAGCAGGGGGCGAGCACTGAAGCTTTCTTT.

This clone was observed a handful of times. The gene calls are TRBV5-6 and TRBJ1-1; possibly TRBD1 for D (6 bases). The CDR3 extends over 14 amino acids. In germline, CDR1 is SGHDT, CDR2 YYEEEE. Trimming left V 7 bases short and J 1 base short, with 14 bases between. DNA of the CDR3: TGTGCCAGCGGATACAGGGAGTGGAACACTGAAGCTTTCTTT. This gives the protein CASGYREWNTEAFF.

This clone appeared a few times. The chain's CDR3 is CASSLLVSSGRRNEQYF. The DNA for the CDR3 is TGTGCCAGCAGTTTATTAGTTTCCAGCGGGAGAAGGAACGAGCAGTACTTC. This chain joins TRBV28 and TRBJ2-7, with 8 bases that match TRBD2. The CDR3 consists of 17 residues. Germline-derived CDR1 and CDR2 are MDHEN and SYDVKM. The junction had 13 bases not matched to a gene; V was cut back by 1 base and J by 5 bases. Full variable domain (outside the CDR3, taken from reference TRBV28 and TRBJ2-7): DVKVTQSSRYLVKRTGEKVFLECVQDMDHENMFWYRQDPGLGLRLIYFSYDVKMKEKGDIPEGYSVSREKKERFSLILESASTNQTSMYLCASSLLVSSGRRNEQYFGPGTRLTVT.

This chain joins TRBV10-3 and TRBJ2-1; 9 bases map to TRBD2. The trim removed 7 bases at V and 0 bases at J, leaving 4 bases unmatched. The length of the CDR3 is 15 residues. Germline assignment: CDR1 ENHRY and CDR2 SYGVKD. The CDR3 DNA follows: TGTGCCATCATTCCTAGCGGGGTCTCCTACAATGAGCAGTTCTTC. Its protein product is CAIIPSGVSYNEQFF.

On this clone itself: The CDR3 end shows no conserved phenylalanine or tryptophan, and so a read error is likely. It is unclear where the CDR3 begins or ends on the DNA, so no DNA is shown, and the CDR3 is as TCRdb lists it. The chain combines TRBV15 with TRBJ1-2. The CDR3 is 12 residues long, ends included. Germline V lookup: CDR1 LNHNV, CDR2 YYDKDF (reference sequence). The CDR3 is CATSRGGGSFTL.